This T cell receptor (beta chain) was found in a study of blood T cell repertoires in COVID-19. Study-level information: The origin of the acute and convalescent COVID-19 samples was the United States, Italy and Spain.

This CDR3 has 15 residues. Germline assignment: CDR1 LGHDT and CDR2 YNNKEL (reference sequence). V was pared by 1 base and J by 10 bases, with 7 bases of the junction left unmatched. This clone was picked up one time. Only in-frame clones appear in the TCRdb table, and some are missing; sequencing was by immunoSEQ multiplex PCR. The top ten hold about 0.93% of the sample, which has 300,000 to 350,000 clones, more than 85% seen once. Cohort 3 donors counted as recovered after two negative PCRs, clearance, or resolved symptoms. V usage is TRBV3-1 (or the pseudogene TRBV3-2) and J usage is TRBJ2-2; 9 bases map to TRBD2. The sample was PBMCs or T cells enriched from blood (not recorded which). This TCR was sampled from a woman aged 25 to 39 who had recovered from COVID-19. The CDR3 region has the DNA TGTGCCAGCAGCCAAGTGTCTAGCGGGGAGGAGGAGCTGTTTTTT. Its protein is CASSQVSSGEEELFF.